The 9 T cell receptor beta chains below all came from one sample that was sequenced in a study of blood T cell repertoires in COVID-19. TCRdb keeps only in-frame clones here, not all; method: immunoSEQ multiplex PCR. The profile shows 100,000 to 150,000 clones, about 83% of them singletons. Source material: peripheral blood. The source of these receptors is a man between 35 and 55 years old with active or convalescent COVID-19.

V is TRBV19 and J is TRBJ2-6; D remains unclear. This CDR3 has 15 residues. From germline, CDR1 is LNHDA and CDR2 SQIVND (reference sequence). V lost 1 base and J 1 base, leaving 5 bases between the germline ends. The CDR3 DNA reads TGTGCCAGTAGTATAGGAGCTTCTGGGGCCAACGTCCTGACTTTC. It translates to CASSIGASGANVLTF.

This chain joins TRBV6-5 and TRBJ1-1; 8 bases map to TRBD1. Germline trimming cut 5 bases from V and 6 bases from J; bases unmatched to any gene: 5. The CDR3 totals 13 residues. CDR1 is MNHEY and CDR2 is SVGAGI in the germline V gene. The CDR3 DNA reads as TGTGCCAGCAGTCGACCGGGACAGGCTGAAGCTTTCTTT. It is translated as CASSRPGQAEAFF.

The chain couples TRBV18 to TRBJ2-2; D possibly corresponds to TRBD1 (6 bases). The germline gives CDR1 KGHSH, CDR2 LQKENI. The V end lost 2 bases, the J end lost 0 bases, and 10 bases lay between the germline ends. The CDR3 is 16 residues long. The CDR3 bases are TGTGCCAGCTCACCAATGGGACACTCGAACACCGGGGAGCTGTTTTTT. It codes for CASSPMGHSNTGELFF.

The chain recombines TRBV12-5 with TRBJ1-5, with D unclear. The CDR3 totals 12 residues. Germline V gene data show CDR1 as LGHNT and CDR2 as FRNRAP. Trimming shortened V by 1 base and J by 8 bases, and 6 bases separated the two germline ends. The CDR3 here is CASGLDQEPQHF. The CDR3 DNA sequence: TGTGCTAGTGGTTTGGACCAGGAGCCCCAGCATTTT.

In its sample, this clone was seen a few times. This chain uses TRBV18 with TRBJ2-2; TRBD1 might be the D (5 bases). Germline CDR1 is KGHSH and CDR2 is LQKENI. Trimming removed 5 bases from V and 11 bases from J, with 15 bases in between. The CDR3 extends over 13 amino acids. Here the CDR3 reads CASSAKQETELFF. CDR3 DNA: TGTGCCAGCTCAGCCAAACAGGAAACCGAGCTGTTTTTT.

The chain links TRBV7-3 to TRBJ2-7, with D perhaps matching TRBD1 (5 bases). CDR1 is SGHTA and CDR2 is FQGTGA in the germline V gene. Trimming took off 3 bases at V and 0 bases at J, with 6 bases between the two ends. The CDR3 loop spans 13 amino acids. DNA for the CDR3: TGTGCCAGCAGCTTTGACAGCTCCTACGAGCAGTACTTC. Translated, it gives CASSFDSSYEQYF. The full variable domain, rest sourced from reference TRBV7-3 and TRBJ2-7, is GAGVSQTPSNKVTEKGKYVELRCDPISGHTALYWYRQSLGQGPEFLIYFQGTGAADDSGLPNDRFFAVRPEGSVSTLKIQRTERGDSAVYLCASSFDSSYEQYFGPGTRLTVT.

This clone was counted only a few times. The J gene is TRBJ2-6, the V gene TRBV5-1; D call uncertain. V was cut by 5 bases and J by 0 bases, with 6 bases left in between. Germline-derived CDR1 and CDR2 are SGHRS and YFSETQ. The CDR3 sequence is 14 residues long. CDR3 nucleotides: TGCGCCAGCAGACCGGGCTCTGGGGCCAACGTCCTGACTTTC. Translating it yields CASRPGSGANVLTF.

The CDR3 region has the DNA TGTGCCAGCAGTCCCGGGACTAGGAGTACCGGGGAGCTGTTTTTT. Amino acid sequence: CASSPGTRSTGELFF. V gene TRBV7-2 combines with J gene TRBJ2-2, with 8 bases identical to TRBD2. J lost 5 bases, V lost 6 bases, and 8 bases had no gene match. The CDR3 loop spans 15 amino acids. Germline-derived CDR1 and CDR2 are SGHTA and FQGNSA.

The genes are TRBV6-5 and TRBJ2-7, with TRBD2 matching over 11 bases. The CDR3 runs to 16 residues. The germline gives CDR1 MNHEY, CDR2 SVGAGI. Trimming at V came to 4 bases and at J to 2 bases, leaving 7 bases not matched to a gene. This chain's CDR3 is CASSSIAGGITYEQYF. The CDR3 nucleotides are TGTGCCAGCAGTTCAATAGCGGGGGGGATTACCTACGAGCAGTACTTC.